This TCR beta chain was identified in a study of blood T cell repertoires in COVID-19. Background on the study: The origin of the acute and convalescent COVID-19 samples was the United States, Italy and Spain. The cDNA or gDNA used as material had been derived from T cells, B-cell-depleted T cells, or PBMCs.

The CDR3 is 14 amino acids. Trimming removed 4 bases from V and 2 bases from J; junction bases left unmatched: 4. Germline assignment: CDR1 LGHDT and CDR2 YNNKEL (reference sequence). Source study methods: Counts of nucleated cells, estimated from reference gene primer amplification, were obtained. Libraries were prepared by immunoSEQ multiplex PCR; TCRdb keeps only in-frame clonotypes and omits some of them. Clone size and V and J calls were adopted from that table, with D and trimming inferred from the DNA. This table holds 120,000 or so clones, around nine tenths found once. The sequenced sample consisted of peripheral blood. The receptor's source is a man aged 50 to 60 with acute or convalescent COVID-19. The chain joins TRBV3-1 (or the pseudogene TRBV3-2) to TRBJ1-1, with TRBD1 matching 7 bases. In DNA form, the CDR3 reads TGTGCCAGCAGCCGACAGGGCGCCAACACTGAAGCTTTCTTT. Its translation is CASSRQGANTEAFF.